This T cell receptor beta chain was retrieved from a study of CDR3 diversity in severe acne. Between the trimmed V and J ends, which lost 0 bases and 2 bases, there was a span of 14 bases. Per germline, CDR1 LGHDT and CDR2 YNNKEL (reference sequence). The CDR3 totals 18 residues. TCRdb reprocessed the PCR reads with MiXCR, giving one entry per CDR3 protein. The sample includes 79,000 or so distinct CDR3 sequences, under 55% of them seen just once. This TCR came from a male donor with severe acne vulgaris. The sample was blood. The V gene is TRBV3-1, the J gene TRBJ2-6, with D perhaps given as TRBD1 or TRBD2 (5 bases each). The CDR3 protein is CASSQDRGSYTGANVLTF. CDR3 coding DNA: TGTGCCAGCAGCCAAGATCGGGGCAGTTACACTGGGGCCAACGTCCTGACTTTC.